This TCR beta chain was retrieved from a study of regulatory T cells in long-lasting Graves disease. Broader study findings: Persistent disease was associated with favored TRBV28 usage and with favored use of TRBJ1-2 and TRBJ2-5. Fewer public clonotypes were shared by new patients (around 990) than by persistent patients (roughly 2,500).

V lost 4 bases and J lost 15; bases outside the gene matches: 4. Germline CDR1 is SGHTA and CDR2 is FQGNSA. The CDR3 sequence is 12 residues long. This clonotype was observed many times. What it binds is unknown. Noted time point: newly diagnosed GD, antithyroid drugs for less than 3 months. The TCR library was prepared using RNA isolated from PBMCs. Arm-PCR of CDR3 regions and iRepertoire HTBI primers were the basis on which TCR beta libraries were built. MiXCR, run by TCRdb on the multiplex PCR reads, gives a single entry per CDR3 protein. The data show around 250,000 distinct CDR3 sequences, about 17% seen once.

This sequence joins TRBV7-2 and TRBJ1-6; 9 bases match TRBD1. The sequences come from peripheral blood mononuclear cells (PBMCs), collected at new diagnosis, from a patient treated with antithyroid drugs. This TCR came from a female donor with Graves disease. The CDR3 reads CASSWDRANLHF. DNA for the CDR3: TGTGCCAGCAGCTGGGACAGGGCGAACCTCCACTTT.